Presented here are 9 T cell receptor beta chains from one specimen sequenced in a study of cytomegalovirus exposure and HLA in healthy donors. Assay used: immunoSEQ multiplex PCR; TCRdb lists only in-frame clones, some missing. Of approximately 270,000 clones listed, about 86% were seen once; the top ten hold roughly 1%. The sample comprised PBMCs. The source is a woman between 18 and 29 years old in good health and CMV-seronegative.

The rearrangement joins TRBV5-1 to TRBJ1-1; maybe TRBD1 (6 bases). Germline CDR1 SGHRS, CDR2 YFSETQ. Trimming took 4 bases from V and 1 from J, leaving 11 bases between them. The CDR3 consists of 14 residues. Here the CDR3 reads CASSGKTGNTEAFF. The DNA of the CDR3 is TGCGCCAGCAGCGGGAAGACAGGGAACACTGAAGCTTTCTTT.

The rearrangement uses TRBV7-6 and TRBJ1-2, with a weak D call TRBD1 (5 bases). The CDR3 runs to 14 residues. In germline, CDR1 is SGHVS, CDR2 FNYEAQ. The V gene lost 1 base and the J gene lost 10 bases, with 16 bases spanning the gap. Here the CDR3 DNA reads TGTGCCAGCAGCTTAGATGGGGCAGGGTCAGACTACACCTTC. Translation gives CASSLDGAGSDYTF.

The chain employs TRBV28 and TRBJ1-5; D is unresolved. This CDR3 comprises 14 residues. The ends were cut back, 10 bases at V and 0 bases at J, with 13 bases in the middle. Looked up from germline, CDR1 is MDHEN and CDR2 is SYDVKM. The CDR3 DNA reads as TGTGCCACCGAGTACGGGTCTAGCAATCAGCCCCAGCATTTT. Amino acids: CATEYGSSNQPQHF. Full variable domain (outside the CDR3, taken from reference TRBV28 and TRBJ1-5): DVKVTQSSRYLVKRTGEKVFLECVQDMDHENMFWYRQDPGLGLRLIYFSYDVKMKEKGDIPEGYSVSREKKERFSLILESASTNQTSMYLCATEYGSSNQPQHFGDGTRLSIL.

This clone was found once. The chain joins TRBV6-5 to TRBJ2-3; D perhaps matches TRBD2 (6 bases). The length of the CDR3 is 14 residues. Looked up from germline, CDR1 is MNHEY and CDR2 is SVGAGI. V shed 4 bases and J shed 4 bases, with 12 bases lying between them. The CDR3, as DNA: TGTGCCAGCAGTTCGGGACTCCTGGCAGATACGCAGTATTTT. Residues: CASSSGLLADTQYF.

The chain joins TRBV4-1 to TRBJ2-7, with a weak D call TRBD2 (6 bases). Trimming pared 3 bases from V and 2 bases from J, leaving 23 bases between. The CDR3 has 18 amino acids. Germline V gene data show CDR1 as MGHRA and CDR2 as YSYEKL. CDR3 bases: TGCGCCAGCAGCCAGACTGGAGGGGTTGAACGGGAACCCTACGAGCAGTACTTC. Amino acids: CASSQTGGVEREPYEQYF.

V usage is TRBV7-6 and J usage is TRBJ1-1; D not certain. The CDR3 extends over 14 amino acids. The V gene lost 0 bases and the J gene lost 2 bases, with 7 bases spanning the gap. Per germline, CDR1 SGHVS and CDR2 FNYEAQ. CDR3 nucleotides: TGTGCCAGCAGCTTAGCAGAACTAAACACTGAAGCTTTCTTT. Protein product: CASSLAELNTEAFF.

The gene calls are TRBV11-2 and TRBJ2-7; 8 bases fit TRBD1. Germline V gene lookup returns CDR1 SGHAT and CDR2 FQNNGV. The CDR3 contains 14 residues. After removal of 6 bases from V and 5 bases from J, the junction contained 9 bases not matched to a gene. CDR3 amino acids: CASRRQGLDNEQYF. Written as DNA, the CDR3 is TGTGCCAGCAGACGACAGGGGCTGGATAACGAGCAGTACTTC.

The DNA for the CDR3 is TGTGCCAGCAGCTTAGAGGTTGCGGGCAGGTTAATTGGCACAGATACGCAGTATTTT. The encoded protein is CASSLEVAGRLIGTDTQYF. The chain recombines TRBV7-8 with TRBJ2-3, with D possibly matching TRBD2 (5 bases). Germline V gives CDR1 SGHVS, CDR2 FQNEAQ. Trimming took off 1 base at V and 1 base at J, with 21 bases between the two ends. The CDR3 spans 19 residues.

The J gene is TRBJ2-3, the V gene TRBV13, with 11 bases aligning to TRBD2. Germline V gene data show CDR1 as PRHDT and CDR2 as FYEKMQ (reference sequence). The V segment lost 5 bases and the J segment 5 bases; nucleotides outside the gene matches: 12. This CDR3 is built from 17 residues. CDR3 bases: TGTGCCAGCAGCCCAACGACTAGCGGGATCCGGGGAGATACGCAGTATTTT. Its protein product is CASSPTTSGIRGDTQYF.